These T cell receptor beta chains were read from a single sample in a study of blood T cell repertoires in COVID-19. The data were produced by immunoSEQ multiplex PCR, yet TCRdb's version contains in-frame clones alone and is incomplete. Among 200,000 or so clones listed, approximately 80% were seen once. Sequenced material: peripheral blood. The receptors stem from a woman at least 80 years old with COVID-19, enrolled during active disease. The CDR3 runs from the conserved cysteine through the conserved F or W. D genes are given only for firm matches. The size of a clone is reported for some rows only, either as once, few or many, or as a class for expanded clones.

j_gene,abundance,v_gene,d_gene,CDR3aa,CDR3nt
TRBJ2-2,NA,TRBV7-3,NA,CASSLTLNTGELFF,TGTGCCAGCAGCTTAACACTTAACACCGGGGAGCTGTTTTTT
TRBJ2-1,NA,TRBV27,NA,CASTSAGLYNEQFF,TGTGCCAGCACCTCGGCAGGGCTCTACAATGAGCAGTTCTTC
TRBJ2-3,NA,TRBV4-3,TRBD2,CASSQAGAGGPTDTQYF,TGCGCCAGCAGCCAAGCCGGGGCGGGGGGCCCCACAGATACGCAGTATTTT
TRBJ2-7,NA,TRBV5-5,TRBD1,CASSYRDRGYEQYF,TGTGCCAGCAGCTACCGGGACAGGGGTTACGAGCAGTACTTC
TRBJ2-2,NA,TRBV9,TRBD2,CASSVQSGTNTGELFF,TGTGCCAGCAGCGTTCAAAGCGGGACGAACACCGGGGAGCTGTTTTTT
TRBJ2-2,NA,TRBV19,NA,CASRYEVGELFF,TGTGCCAGTCGGTATGAGGTCGGGGAGCTGTTTTTT
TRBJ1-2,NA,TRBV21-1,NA,CASRTRHTGTGGYTF,TGTGCCAGCAGGACACGCCATACCGGGACAGGCGGCTACACCTTC
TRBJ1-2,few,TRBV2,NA,CASSGRRGESYGYTF,TGTGCCAGCAGTGGGAGGAGGGGCGAGAGCTATGGCTACACCTTC
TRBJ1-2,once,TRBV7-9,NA,CASSSVGTGFYGYTF,TGTGCCAGCAGCTCAGTTGGAACAGGGTTCTATGGCTACACCTTC
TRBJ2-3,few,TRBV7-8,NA,CASSSQDFSTDTQYF,TGTGCCAGCAGCTCCCAGGACTTTAGCACAGATACGCAGTATTTT
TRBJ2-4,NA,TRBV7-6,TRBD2,CASSLGLAGGAKNIQYF,TGTGCCAGCAGCTTAGGGCTAGCGGGAGGTGCCAAAAACATTCAGTACTTC
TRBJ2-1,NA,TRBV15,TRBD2,CATSNGRGNEQFF,TGTGCCACCAGTAACGGGAGGGGCAATGAGCAGTTCTTC
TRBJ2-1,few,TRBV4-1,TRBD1,CASSQEGPGGFADEQFF,TGCGCCAGCAGCCAAGAAGGTCCAGGGGGCTTTGCCGATGAGCAGTTCTTC
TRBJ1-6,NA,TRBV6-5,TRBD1,CASTTRQGGSPLHF,TGTGCCAGCACAACAAGACAGGGGGGTTCACCCCTCCACTTT
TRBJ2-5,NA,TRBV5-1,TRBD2,CASSVGLAGEGETQYF,TGCGCCAGCAGCGTGGGCTTAGCGGGAGAGGGGGAGACCCAGTACTTC
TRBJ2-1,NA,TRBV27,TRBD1,CASSLRQGFPYNEQFF,TGTGCCAGCAGTTTAAGACAGGGATTCCCCTACAATGAGCAGTTCTTC
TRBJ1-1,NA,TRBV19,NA,CASSPQTFGTEAFF,TGTGCCAGTAGTCCTCAGACATTTGGCACTGAAGCTTTCTTT
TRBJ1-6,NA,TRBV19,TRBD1,CASSIRTGGAYNSPLHF,TGTGCCAGTAGTATACGGACAGGAGGGGCCTATAATTCACCCCTCCACTTT
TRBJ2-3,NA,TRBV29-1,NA,CSVEDPDTQYF,TGCAGCGTTGAAGATCCGGATACGCAGTATTTT
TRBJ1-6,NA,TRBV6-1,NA,CASSEASYNSPLHF,TGTGCCAGCAGTGAGGCCTCCTATAATTCACCCCTCCACTTT
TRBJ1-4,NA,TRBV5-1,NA,CASSLGSGLGEKLFF,TGCGCCAGCAGCTTGGGGTCTGGTCTAGGTGAAAAACTGTTTTTT
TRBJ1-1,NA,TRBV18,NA,CASSSVRRDTEAFF,TGTGCCAGCTCATCAGTCCGGCGGGACACTGAAGCTTTCTTT
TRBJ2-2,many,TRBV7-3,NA,CASSQTGSGGELFF,TGTGCCAGCAGCCAAACAGGGTCCGGCGGGGAGCTGTTTTTT
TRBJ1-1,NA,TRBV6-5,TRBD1,CASSYGGQGLTEAFF,TGTGCCAGCAGTTACGGGGGACAGGGTCTCACTGAAGCTTTCTTT
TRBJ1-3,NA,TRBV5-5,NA,CASSLWGRMSSGNTIYF,TGTGCCAGCAGCTTGTGGGGGCGGATGAGCTCTGGAAACACCATATATTTT
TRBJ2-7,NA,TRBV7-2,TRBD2,CASSLVWTSGGGEQYF,TGTGCCAGCAGCTTAGTATGGACTAGCGGGGGGGGTGAGCAGTACTTC
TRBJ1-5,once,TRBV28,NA,CASSLQGMGNQPQHF,TGTGCCAGCAGTTTACAGGGCATGGGCAATCAGCCCCAGCATTTT
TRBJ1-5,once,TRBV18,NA,CASSPRDQPQHF,TGTGCCAGCTCACCTCGAGATCAGCCCCAGCATTTT
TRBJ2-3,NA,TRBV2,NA,CASSDLGSTDTQYF,TGTGCCAGCAGTGATCTCGGGAGCACAGATACGCAGTATTTT
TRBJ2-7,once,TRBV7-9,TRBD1,CASSDGQGGTYEQYF,TGTGCCAGCAGCGACGGACAGGGTGGTACCTACGAGCAGTACTTC
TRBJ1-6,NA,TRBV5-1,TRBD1,CASSTDRGMGSPLHF,TGCGCCAGCAGTACCGACAGGGGAATGGGGTCACCCCTCCACTTT
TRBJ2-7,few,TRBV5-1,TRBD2,CASSTGTSGRLYEQYF,TGCGCCAGCAGCACCGGGACTAGCGGGAGGTTGTACGAGCAGTACTTC
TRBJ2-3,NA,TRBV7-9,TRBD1,CASSFRGNTDTQYF,TGTGCCAGCAGCTTCAGGGGGAACACAGATACGCAGTATTTT
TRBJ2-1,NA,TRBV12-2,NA,CASRRTSGSPREQFF,TGTGCAAGTCGCAGGACTAGCGGGAGCCCTCGGGAGCAGTTCTTC
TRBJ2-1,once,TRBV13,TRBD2,CASSRRTSGVTYNEQFF,TGTGCCAGCAGCCGAAGGACTAGCGGGGTGACCTACAATGAGCAGTTCTTC
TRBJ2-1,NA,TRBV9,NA,CASSVVRVIEQFF,TGTGCCAGCAGCGTAGTTCGGGTAATTGAGCAGTTCTTC
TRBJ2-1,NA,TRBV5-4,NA,CASSKGLNNEQFF,TGTGCCAGCAGCAAGGGACTTAATAATGAGCAGTTCTTC
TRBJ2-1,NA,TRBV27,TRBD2,CASRRAGEINEQFF,TGTGCCAGCCGGCGAGCGGGAGAGATCAATGAGCAGTTCTTC
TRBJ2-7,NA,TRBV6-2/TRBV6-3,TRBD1,CASSFSGTGSEQYF,TGTGCCAGCAGTTTCTCCGGGACAGGGTCCGAGCAGTACTTC
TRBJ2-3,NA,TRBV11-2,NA,CASSSVVTDTQYF,TGTGCCAGCAGCTCGGTGGTCACAGATACGCAGTATTTT
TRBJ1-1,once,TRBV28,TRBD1,CASSARQGQAFF,TGTGCCAGCAGCGCTCGACAGGGACAAGCTTTCTTT
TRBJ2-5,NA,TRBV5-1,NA,CASSSMGGETQYF,TGCGCCAGCAGCTCAATGGGGGGAGAGACCCAGTACTTC
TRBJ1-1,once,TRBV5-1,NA,CASGAQAANTEAFF,TGCGCCAGCGGGGCACAGGCGGCGAACACTGAAGCTTTCTTT
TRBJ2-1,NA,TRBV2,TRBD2,CASRQGGGLAGEEQFF,TGTGCCAGCAGACAAGGGGGGGGACTAGCGGGAGAGGAGCAGTTCTTC
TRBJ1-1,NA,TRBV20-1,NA,CSARGSGEAFF,TGCAGTGCTAGAGGGTCAGGGGAAGCTTTCTTT
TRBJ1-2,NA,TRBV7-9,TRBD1,CASSYTWSGTENNYGYTF,TGTGCCAGCAGCTACACCTGGTCCGGGACAGAAAATAACTATGGCTACACCTTC
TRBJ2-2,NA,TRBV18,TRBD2,CASSPRTSGGAIGELFF,TGTGCCAGCTCACCACGGACTAGCGGGGGGGCCATCGGGGAGCTGTTTTTT
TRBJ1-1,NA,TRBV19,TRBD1,CASSRRQGRAVMGTEAFF,TGTGCCAGTAGTAGACGACAGGGAAGGGCGGTAATGGGCACTGAAGCTTTCTTT
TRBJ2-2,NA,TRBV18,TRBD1,CASSPFRDRLTGELFF,TGTGCCAGCTCACCTTTCCGGGACAGGCTCACCGGGGAGCTGTTTTTT
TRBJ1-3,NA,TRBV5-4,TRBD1,CASSHGQGASGNTIYF,TGTGCCAGCAGTCACGGACAGGGGGCCTCTGGAAACACCATATATTTT
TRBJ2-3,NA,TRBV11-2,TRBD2,CASSHRTSGTTDTQYF,TGTGCCAGCAGCCATAGGACTAGCGGGACCACAGATACGCAGTATTTT
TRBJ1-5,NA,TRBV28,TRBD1,CASSGTESIGQPQHF,TGTGCCAGCAGCGGGACAGAGAGTATCGGACAGCCCCAGCATTTT
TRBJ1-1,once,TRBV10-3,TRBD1,CAISERGTGDTEAFF,TGTGCCATCAGTGAGAGGGGGACAGGGGACACTGAAGCTTTCTTT
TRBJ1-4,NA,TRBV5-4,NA,CASSQGRGATNEKLFF,TGTGCCAGCAGCCAGGGGAGGGGCGCAACTAATGAAAAACTGTTTTTT
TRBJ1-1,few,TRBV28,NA,CASSERITEAFF,TGTGCCAGCAGTGAGCGGATCACTGAAGCTTTCTTT